This T cell receptor beta chain is from a study of blood T cells in healthy people across ages. Germline CDR1 LGHNA, CDR2 YSLEER. After removal of 3 bases from V and 7 bases from J, the junction contained 8 bases not matched to a gene. The CDR3 has 16 residues. A J-beta primer mix and a sample-barcoded 5' primer were used in a second PCR of roughly 7 to 12 cycles. Every cDNA molecule bore a tag from a template-switch adaptor containing 12 random nucleotides. Using its own MiXCR run on the 5' RACE reads, TCRdb lists one record per CDR3 protein. The table lists around 940,000 distinct CDR3 sequences, around 54% of them singletons.

The receptor was derived from a woman in her sixties in good health. The rearrangement uses TRBV4-3 and TRBJ2-2, with 10 bases fitting TRBD2. The material sequenced was blood. DNA for the CDR3: TGCGCCAGCAGCCACCGACTAGCGGGTGGGGGCGGGGAGCTGTTTTTT. It translates to CASSHRLAGGGGELFF.